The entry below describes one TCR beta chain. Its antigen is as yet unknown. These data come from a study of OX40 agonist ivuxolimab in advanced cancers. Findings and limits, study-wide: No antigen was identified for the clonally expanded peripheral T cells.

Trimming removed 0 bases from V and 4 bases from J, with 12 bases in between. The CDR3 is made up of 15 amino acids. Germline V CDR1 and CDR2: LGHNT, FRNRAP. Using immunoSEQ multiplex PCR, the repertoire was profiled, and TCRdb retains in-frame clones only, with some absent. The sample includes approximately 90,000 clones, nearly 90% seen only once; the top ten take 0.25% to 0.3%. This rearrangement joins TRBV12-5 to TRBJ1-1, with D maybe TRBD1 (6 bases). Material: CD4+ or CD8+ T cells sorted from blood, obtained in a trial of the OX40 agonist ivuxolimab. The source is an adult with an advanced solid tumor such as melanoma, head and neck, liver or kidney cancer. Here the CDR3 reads CASGLVRGPVTEAFF. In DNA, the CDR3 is TGTGCTAGTGGTTTGGTCCGGGGGCCTGTCACTGAAGCTTTCTTT.